This T cell receptor beta chain was obtained from a study of human T cells and chemical hapten exposure. Looking at the study overall: Per-sample TCR yield variation was attributed mainly to small pooled library volume differences.

The time point here: pre-sensitization, week 0. Noted treatment: therapeutic diphenylcyclopropenone sensitization with weekly scalp DPC. Before extraction, the whole blood was not fractionated, and total RNA was taken from it. Germline V CDR1 and CDR2: SGHTA, FQGNSA. Trimming stripped 4 bases from V and 4 bases from J, with 19 bases between. The CDR3 spans 16 residues. Attachment of unique molecular identifiers to individual cDNA molecules was performed in the library. TCRdb used MiXCR to reprocess the RACE reads, holding one entry per CDR3 protein. Seen here are approximately 57,000 distinct CDR3 sequences, 9.5% to 10% observed once, and the top ten hold 9.6%.

The source is a man aged 35-49 years with alopecia areata. Some clones in this sample may be carry-over from other donors' samples. The specimen was whole blood, collected in connection with sensitization to the hapten diphenylcyclopropenone (DPC). The genes are TRBV7-2 and TRBJ1-2; no firm D call. CDR3 region: CASSYTANRQRYGYTF. The CDR3 DNA is TGTGCCAGCAGCTACACCGCGAACCGGCAGCGCTATGGCTACACCTTC.